This record looks at one T cell receptor beta chain sequence and its context. Its target is not known. The time point is: week 11, during vaccination. The study gave 300 ug of mutant IDH1 20-mer peptide per vaccine dose, with topical imiquimod. Germline V gene data show CDR1 as MDHEN and CDR2 as SYDVKM. Trimming removed 2 bases at V and 4 bases at J, with 14 bases between. This CDR3 has 15 residues. This sample was taken from a study of a mutant IDH1 vaccine in newly diagnosed glioma. Method: immunoSEQ multiplex PCR; TCRdb's copy keeps in-frame clones and lacks some. The repertoire holds roughly 110,000 clones, with under 90% as singletons.

Sequenced here: PBMCs, sampled from a glioma patient whose treatment included an IDH1 peptide vaccine. The TCR originated in a woman in her forties or fifties with glioma. The chain uses TRBV28 and TRBJ2-5; D not resolved. The CDR3 reads CASSLRRGMGETQYF. The CDR3 DNA sequence: TGTGCCAGCAGTTTACGGCGTGGGATGGGAGAGACCCAGTACTTC.